The 9 T cell receptor beta chains given below trace back to one sample, sequenced in a study of T cells after yellow fever vaccination. TCRdb re-derived calls from the 5' RACE reads in MiXCR, one entry per CDR3 protein. Found here are about 260,000 distinct CDR3 sequences, about 5.2% of them singletons; the top ten hold around 3.3%. Sequencing used CD4+ T cells sorted from PBMCs, obtained on the day of the yellow fever booster vaccination. The receptors were gathered from a man in his late teens or twenties who received the YFV17D yellow fever vaccine.

A few counts support this clonotype. The V call is TRBV12-3 or TRBV12-4, the J call TRBJ2-3; D is perhaps TRBD2 (5 bases). Trimming stripped 4 bases from V and 4 bases from J, with 9 bases between. This CDR3 spans 13 amino acids. CDR3 sequence reads: CASSWGAADTQYF. The CDR3 nucleotides are TGTGCCAGCAGTTGGGGAGCAGCAGATACGCAGTATTTT.

This clonotype was counted at least ten times. V usage is TRBV7-2 and J usage is TRBJ2-3, with a tentative D call TRBD1 (5 bases). Germline values: CDR1 SGHTA, CDR2 FQGNSA. The V and J ends lost 8 bases and 1 base respectively, with 10 bases between them. This CDR3 is 13 amino acids long. The CDR3, as DNA: TGTGCCAGCGGAGAAGGGGGCACAGATACGCAGTATTTT. As protein: CASGEGGTDTQYF.

This clonotype was counted only a few times. The V gene is TRBV10-3, the J gene TRBJ2-5, with D possibly being TRBD1 (6 bases). Trimming stripped 2 bases from V and 5 bases from J, with 9 bases between. CDR1 is ENHRY and CDR2 is SYGVKD in the germline V gene. This CDR3 has 13 amino acids. The CDR3 here is CAISEPDRETQYF. CDR3 DNA: TGTGCCATCAGTGAGCCCGACAGGGAGACCCAGTACTTC.

This clonotype was counted at least ten times. The chain joins TRBV24-1 to TRBJ2-5; the D call may be TRBD1 or TRBD2 (7 bases each). Germline V CDR1 and CDR2: KGHDR, SFDVKD. The CDR3 is 15 residues long. Trimming took off 6 bases at V and 5 bases at J, with 18 bases between the two ends. DNA of the CDR3: TGTGCCACCAGTACCGCCGGGACAGCGGGGGAGACCCAGTACTTC. Translation: CATSTAGTAGETQYF.

This clonotype was recorded at least ten times. This chain links TRBV12-3 or TRBV12-4 with TRBJ2-2, with 8 bases fitting TRBD1. CDR3 length: 15 amino acids. The J segment lost 6 bases and the V segment lost 0 bases, leaving 3 bases of the junction unmatched. CDR3 residues: CASSLALRGPGELFF. The CDR3 bases are TGTGCCAGCAGTTTAGCGCTCAGGGGGCCCGGGGAGCTGTTTTTT.

This clonotype was seen many times. The V call is TRBV3-1, the J call TRBJ1-1, with a tentative D call TRBD1 (5 bases). Germline V gene data show CDR1 as LGHDT and CDR2 as YNNKEL (reference sequence). V was trimmed by 1 base and J by 2 bases, leaving 8 bases between them. CDR3 size: 14 residues. The CDR3, as DNA: TGTGCCAGCAGCCAAGGACAGCACAACACTGAAGCTTTCTTT. Its protein is CASSQGQHNTEAFF.

This clonotype was detected ten times or more. This chain connects TRBV11-1 to TRBJ2-2; unclear D gene. V shed 1 base and J shed 0 bases, with 18 bases lying between them. Germline CDR1 reads SGHAT; CDR2 reads FQDESV (reference sequence). This CDR3 comprises 19 residues. For the CDR3, the DNA is TGTGCCAGCAGCTTAGGAAAGTGGTCGAGCAGCACGAACACCGGGGAGCTGTTTTTT. This sequence encodes CASSLGKWSSSTNTGELFF.

This clonotype turned up a few times. The chain couples TRBV7-3 to TRBJ2-2; 10 nucleotides align to TRBD1. J gave up 3 bases and V 5 bases, and 12 bases lay outside the gene matches. CDR1 and CDR2 (germline): SGHTA, FQGTGA. The CDR3 has 18 residues. Here the CDR3 DNA reads TGTGCCAGCAGCCCCTTTGTGCCGGGACAGGGGTACACCGGGGAGCTGTTTTTT. Protein: CASSPFVPGQGYTGELFF.

The V gene is TRBV3-1, the J gene TRBJ2-5; D remains unclear. Germline loops: CDR1 LGHDT, CDR2 YNNKEL (reference sequence). The CDR3 has 14 amino acids. The V and J ends lost 1 base and 0 bases respectively, with 6 bases between them. The CDR3 nucleotides read TGTGCCAGCAGCCAAGGCTCGTACCAAGAGACCCAGTACTTC. Protein sequence: CASSQGSYQETQYF.